Following are 19 T cell receptor beta chains from one sample sequenced in a study of blood T cell repertoires in COVID-19. The method was immunoSEQ multiplex PCR; TCRdb's version includes in-frame clones alone and lacks a portion of them. The sample lists 300,000 to 450,000 clones; 85% were seen once. Sequencing input: peripheral blood. These receptors were taken from a young woman with acute or convalescent COVID-19.

This clone was observed a single time. This rearrangement joins TRBV6-5 to TRBJ1-1, with D tentatively TRBD1 (5 bases). The ends were cut back, 5 bases at V and 7 bases at J, with 8 bases in the middle. Germline CDR1 is MNHEY and CDR2 is SVGAGI. This CDR3 region has 11 residues. CDR3 in DNA: TGTGCCAGCAGTATCCAGGGTGAAGCTTTCTTT. This codes for CASSIQGEAFF.

The chain employs TRBV14 and TRBJ2-7; TRBD2 aligns across 12 bases. The CDR3 is 15 residues long. Trimming removed 2 bases from V and 5 bases from J; junction bases left unmatched: 4. Per germline, CDR1 SGHDN and CDR2 FVKESK. The CDR3, as DNA: TGTGCCAGCAGCCAACTAGCGGGAGGGCCTCACGAGCAGTACTTC. Its protein product is CASSQLAGGPHEQYF.

The V and J genes are TRBV13 and TRBJ1-1, with TRBD1 identical over 7 bases. V trimming: 6 bases; J trimming: 7 bases; junction bases outside the gene matches: 5. Germline CDR1 and CDR2: PRHDT and FYEKMQ (reference sequence). CDR3 size: 12 residues. CDR3 DNA sequence: TGTGCCAGCAGTCCTGGACAGGTTGAAGCTTTCTTT. Its protein product is CASSPGQVEAFF.

This chain links TRBV3-1 (or the pseudogene TRBV3-2) with TRBJ2-5; 7 bases are shared with TRBD2. The CDR3 consists of 15 residues. Germline V CDR1 and CDR2: LGHDT, YNNKEL (reference sequence). The trim removed 0 bases at V and 4 bases at J, leaving 5 bases unmatched. The CDR3: CASSQEKGGRETQYF. Here the CDR3 DNA reads TGTGCCAGCAGCCAAGAAAAGGGAGGGCGAGAGACCCAGTACTTC.

This clone was seen a single time. In DNA, the CDR3 is TGTGCCAGCACCCCCGGACAGGGGGCGTACTATGGCTACACCTTC. Residues: CASTPGQGAYYGYTF. The chain uses TRBV2 and TRBJ1-2; 11 bases match TRBD1. The CDR3 is 15 amino acids. Germline CDR1 SNHLY, CDR2 FYNNEI. Trimming at V came to 7 bases and at J to 3 bases, leaving 7 bases not matched to a gene.

The rearrangement links TRBV9 to TRBJ2-5; 7 nucleotides match TRBD1. The CDR3 covers 13 residues. The junction had 4 bases not matched to a gene; V was cut back by 3 bases and J by 5 bases. CDR1 and CDR2 from the germline V gene are SGDLS and YYNGEE. The CDR3 nucleotides read TGTGCCAGCAGCGCCGGACAGGCGGAGACCCAGTACTTC. Translating it yields CASSAGQAETQYF. Together with reference TRBV9 and TRBJ2-5, the CDR3 gives the full variable domain: DSGVTQTPKHLITATGQRVTLRCSPRSGDLSVYWYQQSLDQGLQFLIQYYNGEERAKGNILERFSAQQFPDLHSELNLSSLELGDSALYFCASSAGQAETQYFGPGTRLLVL.

The chain combines TRBV30 with TRBJ1-1; D is perhaps TRBD1 (6 bases). Germline assignment: CDR1 GTSNPN and CDR2 SVGIG (reference sequence). V was clipped by 7 bases and J by 4 bases, with 13 bases between them. The CDR3 consists of 12 residues. As DNA, the CDR3 is TGTGCCTTTGCCAGGGGTTCCACTGAAGCTTTCTTT. Translated: CAFARGSTEAFF.

This rearrangement joins TRBV11-3 to TRBJ2-1, with D perhaps matching TRBD2 (6 bases). CDR1 SGHNT and CDR2 YENEEA come from the germline V gene. V lost 5 bases and J lost 8, with 13 bases in between. The CDR3 has 13 residues. CDR3 region: CASSQGGFDEQFF. The CDR3, as DNA: TGTGCCAGCAGCCAAGGAGGGTTCGATGAGCAGTTCTTC.

The chain is built from TRBV10-3 and TRBJ2-1; 14 bases line up with TRBD2. Germline-derived CDR1 and CDR2 are ENHRY and SYGVKD. V gave up 4 bases and J gave up 5 bases; unmatched junction bases: 1. The CDR3 extends over 15 amino acids. CDR3 region: CAISGTSGGNNEQFF. CDR3 DNA: TGTGCCATCAGTGGGACTAGCGGGGGGAACAATGAGCAGTTCTTC.

V is TRBV10-3 and J is TRBJ2-7; 7 nucleotides align to TRBD2. The CDR3 is 13 residues long. CDR1 and CDR2 from the germline V gene are ENHRY and SYGVKD. The V gene end was trimmed by 4 bases and the J gene end by 7 bases; junction bases not matched to a gene: 7. This CDR3 is CAISGGWEGEQYF. As DNA, the CDR3 is TGTGCCATCAGTGGGGGTTGGGAGGGAGAGCAGTACTTC.

The CDR3: CASSPGLAGGNEQFF. DNA for the CDR3: TGTGCCAGTAGTCCGGGACTAGCGGGGGGCAATGAGCAGTTCTTC. V usage is TRBV19 and J usage is TRBJ2-1; 15 bases line up with TRBD2. The ends lost 5 bases at V and 6 bases at J; junction bases unmatched: 2. The CDR3 extends over 15 amino acids. Germline V lookup: CDR1 LNHDA, CDR2 SQIVND (reference sequence).

The CDR3 DNA is TGTGCCAGCACCCCCACCGGCGGAGCCGGGGAGCTGTTTTTT. Translating it yields CASTPTGGAGELFF. This chain links TRBV7-9 with TRBJ2-2; no clear D gene. The CDR3 consists of 14 residues. Germline V gene data show CDR1 as SEHNR and CDR2 as FQNEAQ (reference sequence). Trimming left V 7 bases short and J 6 bases short, with 15 bases between.

The genes are TRBV5-4 and TRBJ1-3; perhaps TRBD1 as D (5 bases). The ends were cut back, 4 bases at V and 1 base at J, with 9 bases in the middle. The V gene's germline CDR1 is SGHNT and CDR2 YYREEE (reference sequence). CDR3 size: 14 residues. The CDR3 spells CASSNQGSGNTIYF. DNA of the CDR3: TGTGCCAGCAGCAACCAGGGATCTGGAAACACCATATATTTT.

This clone was observed a few times. The chain recombines TRBV5-1 with TRBJ2-2; 8 nucleotides align to TRBD1. This CDR3 comprises 15 residues. The junction had 11 bases not matched to a gene; V was cut back by 6 bases and J by 7 bases. The germline V gene encodes CDR1 SGHRS and CDR2 YFSETQ. CDR3 bases: TGCGCCAGCAACCGGAAACAGGGGGATCTCGGGGAGCTGTTTTTT. As protein: CASNRKQGDLGELFF.

As to this clone: Distinct nucleotide sequences in the sample also encode this CDR3. CDR3: CSARDYYEQYF. The DNA for the CDR3 is TGCAGTGCTCGGGACTACTACGAGCAGTACTTC. This chain uses TRBV20-1 with TRBJ2-7; the match to TRBD2 covers 7 bases. Germline V CDR1 and CDR2: DFQATT, SNEGSKA (reference sequence). The trim removed 5 bases at V and 3 bases at J, leaving 1 base unmatched. The CDR3 runs to 11 residues.

The chain employs TRBV11-2 and TRBJ2-7; maybe TRBD2 (6 bases). The CDR3 has 14 residues. Germline V gene lookup returns CDR1 SGHAT and CDR2 FQNNGV. The ends were cut back, 3 bases at V and 1 base at J, with 10 bases in the middle. CDR3 DNA: TGTGCCAGCAGCTTGGGAGGCGAATCCTACGAGCAGTACTTC. Translating gives CASSLGGESYEQYF.

The chain uses TRBV7-8 and TRBJ2-7; weak D call: TRBD1 (6 bases). In germline, CDR1 is SGHVS, CDR2 FQNEAQ. The CDR3 extends over 13 amino acids. V lost 3 bases and J lost 6, with 12 bases in between. The CDR3 region is CASSFTGFGEQYF. As DNA, the CDR3 is TGTGCCAGCAGCTTTACAGGGTTCGGCGAGCAGTACTTC.

This clone was observed a single time. Other DNA sequences of this sample code for an identical CDR3. This chain connects TRBV27 to TRBJ1-2; D unresolved. The CDR3 length is 13 residues. Trimming shortened V by 2 bases and J by 4 bases, and 8 bases separated the two germline ends. CDR1 MNHEY and CDR2 SMNVEV come from the germline V gene (reference sequence). The CDR3 DNA follows: TGTGCCAGCAGTTTAGAGGGCACCTATGGCTACACCTTC. Amino acids: CASSLEGTYGYTF.

This clone was observed once. The chain couples TRBV14 to TRBJ2-3; 7 bases are shared with TRBD2. J lost 2 bases, V lost 4 bases, and 6 bases had no gene match. The CDR3 sequence is 15 residues long. Germline V gene lookup returns CDR1 SGHDN and CDR2 FVKESK. CDR3 protein: CASSRGLGYTDTQYF. The CDR3 region has the DNA TGTGCCAGCAGCCGTGGACTAGGTTACACAGATACGCAGTATTTT.